This TCR beta chain was found in a study of T cell responses to AZD1222 COVID-19 vaccine. Findings and caveats of the study: Among those given AZD1222, only five to seven were seropositive at baseline.

The table came from immunoSEQ multiplex PCR; TCRdb's copy has only in-frame clones and leaves some out. Found here are roughly 120,000 clones, about 92% of them singletons; the top ten hold around 5%. As to this clone: Its target is not known.

In germline, CDR1 is SQVTM, CDR2 ANQGSEA. The CDR3 covers 14 residues. V lost 3 bases to trimming and J lost 3 bases, with 14 bases between them. The genes are TRBV29-1 and TRBJ1-1, with D unclear. This sample comprised peripheral blood, obtained 28 days after the second AZD1222 dose. This sequence was found in an adult who received the AZD1222 COVID-19 vaccine. Written as DNA, the CDR3 is TGCAGCGTTGACGTCACTGGGGTTTACACTGAAGCTTTCTTT. Translation: CSVDVTGVYTEAFF.